The present T cell receptor beta chain was sequenced within a study of blood T cells in healthy people across ages. Then a second PCR, running roughly 7 to 11 cycles, was carried out with a sample-barcoded 5' primer and a J-beta primer mix. TCRdb reanalysed the 5' RACE reads using MiXCR and keeps one entry per CDR3 protein. The table records 1.5 million to 2 million distinct CDR3 sequences, 28% of them present only once. V lost 7 bases to trimming and J lost 4 bases; unmatched junction nucleotides: 13. The V gene's germline CDR1 is SNHLY and CDR2 FYNNEI. This CDR3 comprises 16 residues. The V gene is TRBV2, the J gene TRBJ2-3; TRBD2 agrees at 8 bases. Sequenced sample: blood. The receptor was isolated from a woman aged 25 to 45 in good health. Here the CDR3 DNA reads TGTGCCAGCACCGAGTGGTTAGCGGGAACCCCAGATACGCAGTATTTT. Its protein is CASTEWLAGTPDTQYF.